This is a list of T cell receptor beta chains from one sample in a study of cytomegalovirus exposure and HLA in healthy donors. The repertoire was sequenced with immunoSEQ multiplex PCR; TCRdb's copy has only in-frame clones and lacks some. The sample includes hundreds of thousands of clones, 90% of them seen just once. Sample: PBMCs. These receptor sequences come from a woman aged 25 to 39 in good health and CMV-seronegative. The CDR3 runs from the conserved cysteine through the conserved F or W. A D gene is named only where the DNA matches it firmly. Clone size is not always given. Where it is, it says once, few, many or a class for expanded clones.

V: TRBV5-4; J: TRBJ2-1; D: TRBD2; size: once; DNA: TGTGCCAGCAGCCTGAGCCCGGACATTGGGACTAGGGAGCAGTTCTTC; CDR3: CASSLSPDIGTREQFF
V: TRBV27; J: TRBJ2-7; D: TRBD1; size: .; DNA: TGTGCCAGCAGTTTATCGATCGGGACAGCGACCTTCCACGAGCAGTACTTC; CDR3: CASSLSIGTATFHEQYF
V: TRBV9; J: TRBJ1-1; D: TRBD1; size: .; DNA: TGTGCCAGCAGCGTAGAAGGGGCAGGGGGCCAAGCTTTCTTT; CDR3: CASSVEGAGGQAFF
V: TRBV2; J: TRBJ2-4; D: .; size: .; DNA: TGTGCCAGCAGTTGGGTCTCACGGGCCTCAGCCAAAAACATTCAGTACTTC; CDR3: CASSWVSRASAKNIQYF
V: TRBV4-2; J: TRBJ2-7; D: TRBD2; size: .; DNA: TGTGCCAGCAGCAGGAGGGGGACTAGCGGGAGCCGTTTTGGCGACGAGCAGTACTTC; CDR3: CASSRRGTSGSRFGDEQYF
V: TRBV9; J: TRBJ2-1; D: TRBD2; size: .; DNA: TGTGCCAGCAGCGTAGAGGGCGGGGGTCCCTACAATGAGCAGTTCTTC; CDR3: CASSVEGGGPYNEQFF
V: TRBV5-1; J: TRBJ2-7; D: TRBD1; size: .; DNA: TGCGCCAGCAGCCTTGGGCGGACAGGGAACGACCCCGAGCAGTACTTC; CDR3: CASSLGRTGNDPEQYF
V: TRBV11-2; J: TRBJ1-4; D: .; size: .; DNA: TGTGCCAGCAGCTCCTCGGGGTCCCTTAATGAAAAACTGTTTTTT; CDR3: CASSSSGSLNEKLFF
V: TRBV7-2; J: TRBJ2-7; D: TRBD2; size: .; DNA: TGTGCCAGCAGCCCCTTTTCTAGCGGGAGGGCCAGGGAGCAGTACTTC; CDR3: CASSPFSSGRAREQYF
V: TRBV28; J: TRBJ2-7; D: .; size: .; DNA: TGTGCCAGCCGCGAGAGACTAGCCTACGAGCAGTACTTC; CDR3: CASRERLAYEQYF
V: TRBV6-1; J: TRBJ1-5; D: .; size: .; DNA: TGTGCCAGCAGTGAATGGGCAGTGACTAGCAATCAGCCCCAGCATTTT; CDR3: CASSEWAVTSNQPQHF
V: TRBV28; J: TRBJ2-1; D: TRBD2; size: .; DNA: TGTGCCAGCAGTTCACTAGCGGGAGGGAGACCCTACAATGAGCAGTTCTTC; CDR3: CASSSLAGGRPYNEQFF
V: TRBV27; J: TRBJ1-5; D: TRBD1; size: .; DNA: TGTGCCAGCAGTCCTTCAGGGGGCTGGCCCCAGCATTTT; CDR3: CASSPSGGWPQHF
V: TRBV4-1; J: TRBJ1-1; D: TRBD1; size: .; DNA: TGCGCCAGCAGGGCCTACAGGGGGCAATTTGAAGCTTTCTTT; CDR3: CASRAYRGQFEAFF
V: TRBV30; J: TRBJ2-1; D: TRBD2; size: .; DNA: TGTGCCTGGGCTCCCTCGGGGGGAGAGCAGTTCTTC; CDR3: CAWAPSGGEQFF
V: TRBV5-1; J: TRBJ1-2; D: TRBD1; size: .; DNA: TGCGCCAGCAGCCCAGGGACAGGGGTCGGAGGACATGGCTACACCTTC; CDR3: CASSPGTGVGGHGYTF
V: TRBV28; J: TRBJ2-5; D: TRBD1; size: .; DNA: TGTGCCAGCACCTACCTAGGGACAGGGATGTTGGAGACCCAGTACTTC; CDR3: CASTYLGTGMLETQYF
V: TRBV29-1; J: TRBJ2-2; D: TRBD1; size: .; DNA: TGCAGCGGCCGGACAGGGCATTTGACCGGGGAGCTGTTTTTT; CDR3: CSGRTGHLTGELFF
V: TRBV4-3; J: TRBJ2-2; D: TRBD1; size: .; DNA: TGCGCCAGCAGCCAAGGCCCGACAGGGGTGGTGAACACCGGGGAGCTGTTTTTT; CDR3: CASSQGPTGVVNTGELFF
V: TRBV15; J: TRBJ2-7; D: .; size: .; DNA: TGTGCCACCAGCAGAGAATTTTCGGTTGTCCACTCCTCCTACGAGCAGTACTTC; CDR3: CATSREFSVVHSSYEQYF
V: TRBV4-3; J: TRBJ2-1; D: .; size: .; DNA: TGCGCCAGCAGCCTCGGGAACTACAATGAGCAGTTCTTC; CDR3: CASSLGNYNEQFF
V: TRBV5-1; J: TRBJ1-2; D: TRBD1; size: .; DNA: TGCGCCAGCAGCCATGGACAGGGCCTGAACTATGGCTACACCTTC; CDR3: CASSHGQGLNYGYTF
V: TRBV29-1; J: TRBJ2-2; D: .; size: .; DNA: TGCAGCGTTGGGTTGGGCTTAATGACCGGGGAGCTGTTTTTT; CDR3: CSVGLGLMTGELFF
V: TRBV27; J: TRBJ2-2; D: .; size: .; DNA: TGTGCCAGCAGTTCTACCGCGAACACCGGGGAGCTGTTTTTT; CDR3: CASSSTANTGELFF
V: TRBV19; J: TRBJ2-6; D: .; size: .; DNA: TGTGCCAGTAGTATCCTGGCGGGCTCTGGGGCCAACGTCCTGACTTTC; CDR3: CASSILAGSGANVLTF
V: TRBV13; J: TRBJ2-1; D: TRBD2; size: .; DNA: TGTGCCAGCAGCTCCGGGACTAGCGGGACCGAGAGCTCCTACAATGAGCAGTTCTTC; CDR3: CASSSGTSGTESSYNEQFF
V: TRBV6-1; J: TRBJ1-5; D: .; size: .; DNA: TGTGCCAGCAGTGCCGTCTTAGCTTCCCTCGTTCAGCCCCAGCATTTT; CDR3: CASSAVLASLVQPQHF
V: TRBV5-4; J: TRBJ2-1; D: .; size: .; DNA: TGTGCCAGCAGCCCCGGAAGTCCCTCCTACAATGAGCAGTTCTTC; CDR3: CASSPGSPSYNEQFF
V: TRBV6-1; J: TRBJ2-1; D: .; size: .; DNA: TGTGCCAGCGGGAAAGAGGGTGGATACAATGAGCAGTTCTTC; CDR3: CASGKEGGYNEQFF
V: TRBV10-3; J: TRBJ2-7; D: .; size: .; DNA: TGTGCCATCAGCACGACTAACTCCTACGAGCAGTACTTC; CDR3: CAISTTNSYEQYF
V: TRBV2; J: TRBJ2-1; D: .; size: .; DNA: TGTGCCAGCAGCTATCCCGTGACAATGAGCTCCTACAATGAGCAGTTCTTC; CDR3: CASSYPVTMSSYNEQFF
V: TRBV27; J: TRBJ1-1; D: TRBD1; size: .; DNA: TGTGCCAGCAGTTTATCACAGGGGGGCCCTGAAGCTTTCTTT; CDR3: CASSLSQGGPEAFF
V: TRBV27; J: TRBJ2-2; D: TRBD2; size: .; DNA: TGTGCCAGCAGTTTTGGGGGGAGGGGCGGGGAGCTGTTTTTT; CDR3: CASSFGGRGGELFF
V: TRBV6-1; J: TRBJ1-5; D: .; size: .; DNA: TGTGCCAGCATGACGGAGGGCAGCGTCAATCAGCCCCAGCATTTT; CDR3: CASMTEGSVNQPQHF
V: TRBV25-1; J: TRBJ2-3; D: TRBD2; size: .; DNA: TGTGCCAGCAGTGAATATAAAGGGACTATTCCGTATTTT; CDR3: CASSEYKGTIPYF
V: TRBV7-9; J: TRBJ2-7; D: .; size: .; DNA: TGTGCCAGCAGCTTAGATACTGGGGGAGGCTACGAGCAGTACTTC; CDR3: CASSLDTGGGYEQYF
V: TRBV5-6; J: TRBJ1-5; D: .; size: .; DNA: TGTGCCAGCAGCTTAAGGGATGGTAGGCAGCCCCAGCATTTT; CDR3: CASSLRDGRQPQHF
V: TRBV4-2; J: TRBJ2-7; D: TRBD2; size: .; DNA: TGTGCCAGCAGCCAAGATCTGGCGGGAGGGCCTGGGTACGAGCAGTACTTC; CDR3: CASSQDLAGGPGYEQYF
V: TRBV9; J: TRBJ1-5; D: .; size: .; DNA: TGTGCCAGCAGCGTAGACATTCTGCAGCCCCAGCATTTT; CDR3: CASSVDILQPQHF
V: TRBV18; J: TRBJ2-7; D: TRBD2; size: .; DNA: TGTGCCAGCTCACCCCGGACTAGTTACGAGCAGTACTTC; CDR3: CASSPRTSYEQYF
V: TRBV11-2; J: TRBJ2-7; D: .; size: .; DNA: TGTGCCAGTAGTCTAGCTTACTACGAGCAGTACTTC; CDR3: CASSLAYYEQYF